The 25 T cell receptor beta chains listed next were all sequenced from one sample in a study of siplizumab effects on memory and regulatory T cells. Libraries were prepared by immunoSEQ multiplex PCR; TCRdb keeps only in-frame clonotypes and omits some of them. The sample consists of 100,000 or so clones, about 93% of them appearing once. The sequencing input was non-Treg CD4+ T cells sorted from blood. The receptors shown here come from a human donor in good health.

The V call is TRBV7-9, the J call TRBJ2-2; D not resolved. The germline V and J ends were trimmed by 3 bases and 5 bases, with 13 bases remaining between them. The germline V gene encodes CDR1 SEHNR and CDR2 FQNEAQ (reference sequence). The CDR3 runs to 15 residues. The CDR3 region is CASSFDGSVTGELFF. CDR3 DNA sequence: TGTGCCAGCAGCTTCGACGGCTCGGTAACCGGGGAGCTGTTTTTT.

V is TRBV7-9 and J is TRBJ1-1, with TRBD1 as a possible D gene (6 bases). CDR1 and CDR2 (germline): SEHNR, FQNEAQ (reference sequence). CDR3 length: 13 amino acids. V was clipped by 4 bases and J by 6 bases, with 12 bases between them. This chain's CDR3 is CASSSRGGAEAFF. The DNA for the CDR3 is TGTGCCAGCAGCTCTAGAGGGGGGGCTGAAGCTTTCTTT. Full variable domain (rest looked up from reference TRBV7-9 and TRBJ1-1): DTGVSQNPRHKITKRGQNVTFRCDPISEHNRLYWYRQTLGQGPEFLTYFQNEAQLEKSRLLSDRFSAERPKGSFSTLEIQRTEQGDSAMYLCASSSRGGAEAFFGQGTRLTVV.

The genes are TRBV7-9 and TRBJ2-5; the D is unclear. V shed 3 bases and J shed 5 bases, with 13 bases lying between them. This CDR3 is 14 amino acids long. Germline V gene lookup returns CDR1 SEHNR and CDR2 FQNEAQ (reference sequence). The CDR3 region is CASSFYGESETQYF. The CDR3 nucleotides read TGTGCCAGCAGCTTCTATGGCGAGTCGGAGACCCAGTACTTC.

The rearrangement uses TRBV19 and TRBJ2-5; 8 bases are shared with TRBD1. V lost 5 bases to trimming and J lost 2 bases; unmatched junction nucleotides: 7. The germline gives CDR1 LNHDA, CDR2 SQIVND (reference sequence). The CDR3 runs 15 residues. CDR3 nucleotide sequence: TGTGCCAGTAGTCCTCTGGACAGGGATCAAGAGACCCAGTACTTC. It translates to CASSPLDRDQETQYF.

The chain joins TRBV23-1 to TRBJ1-5; tentative D call: TRBD1 (5 bases). TRBV23-1 is identified as an open reading frame with a role that is uncertain. Deletions cut 6 bases from V and 4 bases from J, with 16 bases between. The CDR3 extends over 15 amino acids. The CDR3 DNA reads as TGCGCCAGCAGGAAAAATCGACAGTTAAATCAGCCCCAGCATTTT. Translation gives CASRKNRQLNQPQHF.

The rearrangement uses TRBV29-1 and TRBJ1-2; D gene ambiguous. CDR1 SQVTM and CDR2 ANQGSEA come from the germline V gene. V lost 3 bases and J lost 2, with 10 bases in between. CDR3 size: 13 residues. CDR3 sequence (DNA): TGCAGCGTTGACACGTTTTTCAACTATGGCTACACCTTC. It translates to CSVDTFFNYGYTF.

The chain recombines TRBV5-6 with TRBJ1-3; D uncertain. Germline CDR1 is SGHDT and CDR2 is YYEEEE. The CDR3 length is 15 residues. Trimming shortened V by 2 bases and J by 0 bases, and 9 bases separated the two germline ends. CDR3 sequence: CASSFSTVSGNTIYF. In DNA, the CDR3 is TGTGCCAGCAGCTTCAGCACCGTCTCTGGAAACACCATATATTTT.

This clone is a singleton in its sample. The gene calls are TRBV10-3 and TRBJ2-7, with D tentatively TRBD2 (6 bases). This CDR3 contains 16 residues. Deletions cut 3 bases from V and 0 bases from J, with 15 bases between. CDR1 and CDR2 (germline): ENHRY, SYGVKD. CDR3 loop: CAISDPAGPSSYEQYF. The CDR3 DNA sequence: TGTGCCATCAGTGACCCGGCGGGACCTAGCTCCTACGAGCAGTACTTC.

The DNA for the CDR3 is TGTGCCAGCAGCGCGGCGGGTGGCGAGCGGTCGACCCTCCACTTT. This translates into CASSAAGGERSTLHF. The V and J genes are TRBV9 and TRBJ1-6; D is undetermined. CDR1 and CDR2 from the germline V gene are SGDLS and YYNGEE. The CDR3 is 15 amino acids. V was pared by 3 bases and J by 14 bases, with 21 bases between.

The chain recombines TRBV10-3 with TRBJ1-1; D may be TRBD1 (5 bases). The CDR3 sequence is 14 residues long. From germline, CDR1 is ENHRY and CDR2 SYGVKD. Trimming removed 2 bases from V and 11 bases from J, with 18 bases in between. The CDR3 nucleotides read TGTGCCATCAGTGAGGGCGGGGCTCGCCTGGGGGCTTTCTTT. Encoded protein: CAISEGGARLGAFF.

The chain uses TRBV6-1 and TRBJ2-5; 15 bases are shared with TRBD2. CDR3 size: 19 residues. Germline-derived CDR1 and CDR2 are MNHNS and SASEGT. Germline trimming cut 1 base from V and 6 bases from J; bases unmatched to any gene: 12. The CDR3, as DNA: TGTGCCAGCAGTGAAGGGCCCCCCGGGACTAGCGGGGGGTTAAAGACCCAGTACTTC. This encodes CASSEGPPGTSGGLKTQYF.

This clone appeared a single time. This chain connects TRBV7-2 to TRBJ1-5; D may be TRBD1 (5 bases). Germline assignment: CDR1 SGHTA and CDR2 FQGNSA. CDR3 size: 15 residues. V was cut by 1 base and J by 2 bases, with 9 bases left in between. CDR3 coding DNA: TGTGCCAGCAGCTTAGTTTTGGGGGGCAATCAGCCCCAGCATTTT. This codes for CASSLVLGGNQPQHF.

This chain uses TRBV5-4 with TRBJ2-6; D is undetermined. V lost 3 bases and J 4 bases, leaving 11 bases between the germline ends. Germline lookup yields CDR1 SGHNT and CDR2 YYREEE (reference sequence). CDR3 length equals 15 residues. The CDR3 nucleotides are TGTGCCAGCAGCTGGGTCGCACAGGGGGCCAACGTCCTGACTTTC. This sequence encodes CASSWVAQGANVLTF. Full variable domain (missing parts from reference TRBV5-4 and TRBJ2-6): ETGVTQSPTHLIKTRGQQVTLRCSSQSGHNTVSWYQQALGQGPQFIFQYYREEENGRGNFPPRFSGLQFPNYSSELNVNALELDDSALYLCASSWVAQGANVLTFGAGSRLTVL.

V gene TRBV9 combines with J gene TRBJ2-3; D is possibly TRBD2 (6 bases). Germline assignment: CDR1 SGDLS and CDR2 YYNGEE. V was cut by 4 bases and J by 0 bases, with 15 bases left in between. This CDR3 region has 16 residues. The CDR3 sequence is CASSPSQAGSTDTQYF. CDR3 DNA sequence: TGTGCCAGCAGCCCCAGTCAAGCGGGTAGCACAGATACGCAGTATTTT.

The chain has TRBV9 and TRBJ2-5, with 8 bases that match TRBD1. Germline V lookup: CDR1 SGDLS, CDR2 YYNGEE. Germline trimming cut 5 bases from V and 2 bases from J; bases unmatched to any gene: 11. The CDR3 totals 16 residues. CDR3 loop: CASSTTGERSQETQYF. The CDR3 DNA is TGTGCCAGCAGTACGACAGGGGAAAGGTCGCAAGAGACCCAGTACTTC. The whole variable domain, filled in from reference TRBV9 and TRBJ2-5, reads DSGVTQTPKHLITATGQRVTLRCSPRSGDLSVYWYQQSLDQGLQFLIQYYNGEERAKGNILERFSAQQFPDLHSELNLSSLELGDSALYFCASSTTGERSQETQYFGPGTRLLVL.

This chain connects TRBV2 to TRBJ1-2; a possible D gene is TRBD1 (6 bases). Trimming left V 5 bases short and J 8 bases short, with 21 bases between. Germline loops: CDR1 SNHLY, CDR2 FYNNEI. The CDR3 runs to 15 residues. The CDR3 DNA is TGTGCCAGCAGTAAGACCCGGACAGATCTAAGCGGCTACACCTTC. It yields the protein CASSKTRTDLSGYTF.

The CDR3 sequence is CASSPTVPSNYGYTF. In nucleotides, the CDR3 is TGTGCCAGCTCACCAACGGTACCCTCTAACTATGGCTACACCTTC. This chain uses TRBV18 with TRBJ1-2; D is unresolved. The CDR3 is 15 amino acids. Trimming left V 2 bases short and J 0 bases short, with 10 bases between. In germline, CDR1 is KGHSH, CDR2 LQKENI.

This chain uses TRBV6-5 with TRBJ2-4; D is perhaps TRBD2 (6 bases). Trimming cost V 5 bases and J 0 bases, with 11 bases left between them. Germline CDR1 reads MNHEY; CDR2 reads SVGAGI. CDR3 size: 15 residues. The DNA of the CDR3 is TGTGCCAGCAGTATCGGAGGGGAAGCCAAAAACATTCAGTACTTC. It yields the protein CASSIGGEAKNIQYF.

V usage is TRBV27 and J usage is TRBJ2-3; 14 bases fit TRBD2. The CDR3 is made up of 18 amino acids. Germline CDR1 is MNHEY and CDR2 is SMNVEV (reference sequence). V lost 5 bases, J lost 2 bases, and 9 bases stayed unmatched. This CDR3 is CASSPRLAGGHNTDTQYF. DNA for the CDR3: TGTGCCAGCAGTCCTCGACTAGCGGGGGGGCATAACACAGATACGCAGTATTTT.

V and J are TRBV19 and TRBJ1-4; D unclear. Germline V gene data show CDR1 as LNHDA and CDR2 as SQIVND (reference sequence). Trimming pared 4 bases from V and 4 bases from J, leaving 13 bases between. This CDR3 has 15 amino acids. The DNA for the CDR3 is TGTGCCAGTAGTACTGCCGACGGGCTTAATGAAAAACTGTTTTTT. This codes for CASSTADGLNEKLFF.

The chain is built from TRBV7-2 and TRBJ1-2; possibly TRBD1 for D (5 bases). The CDR3 spans 15 residues. V was shortened by 0 bases and J by 4 bases, with 12 bases between the two germline ends. The germline V gene has CDR1 SGHTA and CDR2 FQGNSA. For the CDR3, the DNA is TGTGCCAGCAGCTTAGCAGGTGGGGGTGGCTATGGCTACACCTTC. This sequence encodes CASSLAGGGGYGYTF.

The chain joins TRBV29-1 to TRBJ2-7; D is ambiguous. With 1 base removed from V and 3 bases from J, the gap between germline ends came to 4 bases. The CDR3 totals 11 residues. Germline CDR1 and CDR2: SQVTM and ANQGSEA. The CDR3 loop is CSVEGDYEQYF. In DNA form, the CDR3 reads TGCAGCGTTGAAGGAGACTACGAGCAGTACTTC.

J is TRBJ1-1 and V is TRBV11-2; D perhaps matches TRBD1 (5 bases). CDR1 and CDR2 (germline): SGHAT, FQNNGV. The CDR3 consists of 14 residues. The V gene lost 3 bases and the J gene lost 1 base, with 9 bases spanning the gap. CDR3 sequence reads: CASSLQQGNTEAFF. The CDR3 DNA reads as TGTGCCAGCAGCTTGCAGCAGGGGAACACTGAAGCTTTCTTT.

The chain is built from TRBV7-3 and TRBJ2-3, with D tentatively TRBD1 (7 bases). V dropped 5 bases and J dropped 6 bases, with 18 bases sitting between them. Looked up from germline, CDR1 is SGHTA and CDR2 is FQGTGA. The CDR3 covers 15 residues. CDR3 sequence (DNA): TGTGCCAGCAGCCCCACGCAGGGGGGAGTCGATACGCAGTATTTT. Its translation: CASSPTQGGVDTQYF.

Worth noting for this clone: Its ends do not fully match the called genes, so a read error is possible. The rearrangement joins TRBV5-1 to TRBJ1-2, with 9 nucleotides matching TRBD1. This CDR3 has 15 amino acids. CDR1 is SGHRS and CDR2 is YFSETQ in the germline V gene. The DNA of the CDR3 is TGCGCCAGCAGCTTTCCGGGACAGGGTAACAATGGCTACACCTTC. Encoded protein: CASSFPGQGNNGYTF. Using reference TRBV5-1 and TRBJ1-2 for the parts outside the CDR3, the full variable domain is KAGVTQTPRYLIKTRGQQVTLSCSPISGHRSVSWYQQTPGQGLQFLFEYFSETQRNKGNFPGRFSGRQFSNSRSEMNVSTLELGDSALYLCASSFPGQGNNGYTFGSGTRLTVV.